This TCR beta chain is drawn from a study of shared clonotypes between healthy human individuals. Study overall: Donor composition was a couple of women and three men, aged 18 to 49.

Study-level results: A small donor pool kept down the genetic and exposure-history diversity that was represented. Larger richness was generally estimated for naive than memory subsets.

The CDR3 runs 14 residues. Germline assignment: CDR1 SGDLS and CDR2 YYNGEE. The V segment lost 3 bases and the J segment 3 bases; nucleotides outside the gene matches: 3. As concerns this clone: Its cognate antigen is unknown.

Produced via immunoSEQ multiplex PCR; TCRdb's table is partial and in-frame only. The repertoire has some 2,500,000 clones, 92% of them found once; the top ten carry approximately 0.39%. This receptor was identified in a man between 18 and 35 years old in good health. Some clones in this sample may be carry-over from other donors' samples. The V gene is TRBV9, the J gene TRBJ2-1; 7 bases align to TRBD2. Input material: naive CD4+ T cells from PBMCs. As for subset: CD45RA+ positively selected. CDR3 DNA sequence: TGTGCCAGCAGCGGCAGGACTAGCTACAATGAGCAGTTCTTC. Translating it yields CASSGRTSYNEQFF.